This T cell receptor (beta chain) was documented in a study of T cell responses to AZD1222 COVID-19 vaccine. Study in general: Second-dose timings of about 4 or about 12 weeks were pooled.

This CDR3 is 14 amino acids long. The germline gives CDR1 MNHNY, CDR2 SVGAGI (reference sequence). The V gene end was trimmed by 9 bases and the J gene end by 8 bases; junction bases not matched to a gene: 12. Study-level points and caveats: Increased Spike-specific TCR breadth and depth were observed after two AZD1222 doses.

Sequencing was performed with immunoSEQ multiplex PCR; in TCRdb, only in-frame clones are kept and a portion is missing. The table lists under 150,000 clones, about 88% of them singletons. In the case of this clone: The antigen remains undetermined.

The chain combines TRBV6-6 with TRBJ2-1; TRBD2 matches 8 bases. The starting material was peripheral blood, obtained on day 0 of AZD1222 vaccination. The clonotype originates from an adult in good health. Here the CDR3 DNA reads TGTGCCAGTACGGGGGGGAGTGGCTCCTATGAGCAGTTCTTC. Translation gives CASTGGSGSYEQFF.